The rows below give T cell receptor beta chains drawn from one sample of a study of T cell changes during pregnancy in multiple sclerosis. Measured with immunoSEQ multiplex PCR; TCRdb has only the in-frame clones, and not every one. The sample holds tens of thousands of clones, 85% to 95% seen once. The source material was peripheral blood, sampled after pregnancy. The source of these receptors is a female donor with multiple sclerosis, enrolled in a pregnancy study. CDR3s leave out the opening cysteine and the closing phenylalanine or tryptophan. The order of the fields is D gene, CDR3 length, J gene, clone size, V gene, CDR3 protein. A D gene is named only where the DNA matches it firmly. A row's size may be missing; if present it is once, few, many or a size class.

d_call: TRBD1
cdr3_length: 11
j_call: TRBJ1-1
clone_size: -
v_call: TRBV29-1
cdr3_aa: SVVNRGYTEAF

d_call: -
cdr3_length: 11
j_call: TRBJ2-7
clone_size: -
v_call: TRBV13
cdr3_aa: ASSLDIPYEQY

d_call: TRBD2
cdr3_length: 14
j_call: TRBJ2-3
clone_size: -
v_call: TRBV7-2
cdr3_aa: ASSSLAGERTDTQY

d_call: -
cdr3_length: 11
j_call: TRBJ1-1
clone_size: -
v_call: TRBV30
cdr3_aa: AWSQQTNTEAF

d_call: TRBD1
cdr3_length: 14
j_call: TRBJ1-4
clone_size: once
v_call: TRBV4-3
cdr3_aa: ASSPAPDRGREKLF

d_call: -
cdr3_length: 10
j_call: TRBJ2-2
clone_size: -
v_call: TRBV5-5
cdr3_aa: ASRQLTGELF

d_call: -
cdr3_length: 12
j_call: TRBJ1-2
clone_size: few
v_call: TRBV30
cdr3_aa: AWSPNGLPGGYT

d_call: -
cdr3_length: 13
j_call: TRBJ2-1
clone_size: -
v_call: TRBV19
cdr3_aa: ASSIMVQAYNEQF

d_call: TRBD1
cdr3_length: 11
j_call: TRBJ1-5
clone_size: -
v_call: TRBV2
cdr3_aa: ASRGTGNQPQH

d_call: TRBD1
cdr3_length: 16
j_call: TRBJ1-3
clone_size: -
v_call: TRBV27
cdr3_aa: ASSLPDRGPNSGNTIY

d_call: TRBD1
cdr3_length: 13
j_call: TRBJ2-2
clone_size: -
v_call: TRBV27
cdr3_aa: ASSRRTGYTGELF

d_call: -
cdr3_length: 11
j_call: TRBJ1-6
clone_size: -
v_call: TRBV7-9
cdr3_aa: ASSSDSYSPLH

d_call: -
cdr3_length: 14
j_call: TRBJ2-5
clone_size: -
v_call: TRBV12-5
cdr3_aa: ASGLVGQREGETQY

d_call: -
cdr3_length: 11
j_call: TRBJ1-2
clone_size: once
v_call: TRBV14
cdr3_aa: ASSRTLNYGYT

d_call: -
cdr3_length: 11
j_call: TRBJ1-1
clone_size: -
v_call: TRBV2
cdr3_aa: ASSLQGYPEAF

d_call: -
cdr3_length: 10
j_call: TRBJ2-7
clone_size: -
v_call: TRBV19
cdr3_aa: ASGLGGREQY

d_call: TRBD2
cdr3_length: 14
j_call: TRBJ2-7
clone_size: -
v_call: TRBV4-2
cdr3_aa: ASSQDRGGGAREQY

d_call: TRBD1
cdr3_length: 12
j_call: TRBJ1-5
clone_size: -
v_call: TRBV25-1
cdr3_aa: ASSQQGSNQPQH

d_call: TRBD1
cdr3_length: 16
j_call: TRBJ1-5
clone_size: -
v_call: TRBV11-3
cdr3_aa: ASSLRDRGFRVRQPQH

d_call: TRBD1
cdr3_length: 15
j_call: TRBJ2-7
clone_size: -
v_call: TRBV19
cdr3_aa: ASSPEGGTGGWDEQY

d_call: TRBD2
cdr3_length: 14
j_call: TRBJ2-3
clone_size: -
v_call: TRBV7-9
cdr3_aa: ASSFPSGRAKDTQY

d_call: TRBD1
cdr3_length: 12
j_call: TRBJ2-3
clone_size: -
v_call: TRBV19
cdr3_aa: ASSDRAGADTQY

d_call: TRBD2
cdr3_length: 11
j_call: TRBJ2-4
clone_size: -
v_call: TRBV2
cdr3_aa: ASSGTSKGIQY

d_call: -
cdr3_length: 13
j_call: TRBJ2-7
clone_size: -
v_call: TRBV6-5
cdr3_aa: ASSPTVPGPYEQY

d_call: TRBD2
cdr3_length: 10
j_call: TRBJ2-1
clone_size: -
v_call: TRBV9
cdr3_aa: ASSPREGPQF

d_call: TRBD1
cdr3_length: 13
j_call: TRBJ2-7
clone_size: -
v_call: TRBV5-8
cdr3_aa: ASSFPLQGGHEQY

d_call: TRBD1
cdr3_length: 14
j_call: TRBJ2-7
clone_size: -
v_call: TRBV7-9
cdr3_aa: ASSPTTGGISYEQY

d_call: TRBD2
cdr3_length: 14
j_call: TRBJ2-7
clone_size: -
v_call: TRBV10-1
cdr3_aa: ASSELASGNAYEQY

d_call: TRBD2
cdr3_length: 13
j_call: TRBJ2-2
clone_size: -
v_call: TRBV7-9
cdr3_aa: ASSGTSVNTGELF

d_call: -
cdr3_length: 12
j_call: TRBJ1-5
clone_size: -
v_call: TRBV18
cdr3_aa: ASSPGLYNQPQH

d_call: -
cdr3_length: 14
j_call: TRBJ1-1
clone_size: -
v_call: TRBV7-8
cdr3_aa: ASSLASVGSGTEAF

d_call: TRBD1
cdr3_length: 13
j_call: TRBJ1-2
clone_size: -
v_call: TRBV30
cdr3_aa: AWSVHLDRVGGYT

d_call: -
cdr3_length: 10
j_call: TRBJ1-6
clone_size: -
v_call: TRBV30
cdr3_aa: AWSFRDSPLH

d_call: TRBD2
cdr3_length: 12
j_call: TRBJ2-1
clone_size: -
v_call: TRBV29-1
cdr3_aa: SVKGLADYNEQF

d_call: TRBD2
cdr3_length: 11
j_call: TRBJ2-5
clone_size: -
v_call: TRBV5-6
cdr3_aa: ASSSLAQETQY

d_call: TRBD1
cdr3_length: 12
j_call: TRBJ2-7
clone_size: -
v_call: TRBV27
cdr3_aa: ASSYVGQGYEQY

d_call: TRBD2
cdr3_length: 13
j_call: TRBJ2-3
clone_size: -
v_call: TRBV7-2
cdr3_aa: ASSLAPTSVDTQY

d_call: TRBD2
cdr3_length: 14
j_call: TRBJ2-7
clone_size: -
v_call: TRBV6-5
cdr3_aa: ASSYSGAGFTYEQY

d_call: -
cdr3_length: 14
j_call: TRBJ2-1
clone_size: -
v_call: TRBV4-3
cdr3_aa: ASGAFTGSNDNEQF

d_call: TRBD2
cdr3_length: 11
j_call: TRBJ2-7
clone_size: once
v_call: TRBV18
cdr3_aa: ASSPSGTYEQY

d_call: -
cdr3_length: 11
j_call: TRBJ2-3
clone_size: -
v_call: TRBV25-1
cdr3_aa: ASSATLEDTQY

d_call: -
cdr3_length: 13
j_call: TRBJ2-2
clone_size: -
v_call: TRBV11-3
cdr3_aa: ASSSGGAKTGELF

d_call: TRBD2
cdr3_length: 15
j_call: TRBJ2-1
clone_size: -
v_call: TRBV10-3
cdr3_aa: AISEPLERDDYNEQF

d_call: TRBD1
cdr3_length: 12
j_call: TRBJ1-1
clone_size: -
v_call: TRBV7-8
cdr3_aa: ASSYSEGATEAF

d_call: -
cdr3_length: 15
j_call: TRBJ2-3
clone_size: -
v_call: TRBV4-2
cdr3_aa: ASSQTFRGGVTDTQY

d_call: -
cdr3_length: 12
j_call: TRBJ2-5
clone_size: -
v_call: TRBV5-1
cdr3_aa: ASSPGTPEETQY

d_call: -
cdr3_length: 15
j_call: TRBJ2-5
clone_size: -
v_call: TRBV30
cdr3_aa: AWSVGLGDLGQETQY

d_call: TRBD1
cdr3_length: 13
j_call: TRBJ1-1
clone_size: -
v_call: TRBV6-5
cdr3_aa: ASSYSSTGEVEAF

d_call: TRBD2
cdr3_length: 15
j_call: TRBJ2-1
clone_size: -
v_call: TRBV27
cdr3_aa: ASSLSGSGYSYNEQF

d_call: TRBD1
cdr3_length: 14
j_call: TRBJ1-2
clone_size: -
v_call: TRBV18
cdr3_aa: ASSPQDGQGNYGYT

d_call: -
cdr3_length: 14
j_call: TRBJ1-1
clone_size: -
v_call: TRBV6-5
cdr3_aa: ASSYSSGTILTEAF

d_call: -
cdr3_length: 12
j_call: TRBJ2-7
clone_size: -
v_call: TRBV4-3
cdr3_aa: ASSQEARGKEQY

d_call: TRBD2
cdr3_length: 12
j_call: TRBJ2-1
clone_size: -
v_call: TRBV11-3
cdr3_aa: ASSTGLAYNEQF

d_call: TRBD1
cdr3_length: 11
j_call: TRBJ1-2
clone_size: -
v_call: TRBV19
cdr3_aa: ASNRQGASGYT

d_call: -
cdr3_length: 10
j_call: TRBJ2-7
clone_size: -
v_call: TRBV6-5
cdr3_aa: ASRRGPYEQY